These 27 T cell receptor beta chains were sequenced from one sample in a study of blood T cell repertoires in COVID-19. The data were produced by immunoSEQ multiplex PCR, yet TCRdb's version contains in-frame clones alone and is incomplete. The table has a few hundred thousand clones, around 85% seen once; the top ten hold about 5.9%. The sequenced sample consisted of peripheral blood. These receptors all come from a man in his 60s with acute or convalescent COVID-19.

Concerning this clone itself: The sample contains more than one DNA sequence encoding this CDR3. V is TRBV11-3 and J is TRBJ2-1; a possible D gene is TRBD1 (5 bases). Trimming cost V 1 base and J 0 bases, with 7 bases left between them. There are 15 residues in the CDR3. Per the germline V gene, CDR1 is SGHNT and CDR2 is YENEEA. Here the CDR3 DNA reads TGTGCCAGCAGCTTAGTGGGGCTCTCCTACAATGAGCAGTTCTTC. Protein sequence: CASSLVGLSYNEQFF.

The V call is TRBV5-5, the J call TRBJ2-3; TRBD2 agrees at 10 bases. This CDR3 spans 14 amino acids. Per the germline V gene, CDR1 is SGHKS and CDR2 is YYEKEE (reference sequence). J was trimmed by 4 bases and V by 2 bases; bases with no gene match: 1. CDR3 bases: TGTGCCAGCAGCTTCCTAGCGGGAGCAGATACGCAGTATTTT. This codes for CASSFLAGADTQYF. The variable domain in full, with the rest retrieved from reference TRBV5-5 and TRBJ2-3, is DAGVTQSPTHLIKTRGQQVTLRCSPISGHKSVSWYQQVLGQGPQFIFQYYEKEERGRGNFPDRFSARQFPNYSSELNVNALLLGDSALYLCASSFLAGADTQYFGPGTRLTVL.

The chain links TRBV4-3 to TRBJ2-1, with a weak D call TRBD1 (7 bases). Germline V gives CDR1 LGHNA, CDR2 YSLEER. CDR3 length: 16 amino acids. Trimming took 3 bases from V and 2 from J, leaving 14 bases between them. In DNA, the CDR3 is TGCGCCAGCAGCCAGCTATCAGGGGGGACCTACAATGAGCAGTTCTTC. It translates to CASSQLSGGTYNEQFF.

The J gene is TRBJ2-7, the V gene TRBV25-1; tentatively, D is TRBD2 (5 bases). The germline V gene encodes CDR1 MGHDK and CDR2 SYGVNS. The CDR3 spans 16 residues. The V and J ends lost 3 bases and 8 bases respectively, with 23 bases between them. CDR3 bases: TGTGCCAGCAGTGAGAAAGGAGGCAGTAGCGACGACAAGCAGTACTTC. It yields the protein CASSEKGGSSDDKQYF.

The chain couples TRBV5-1 to TRBJ1-2; D perhaps matches TRBD1 (5 bases). The V end was cut by 3 bases, the J end by 2 bases, with 20 bases between. The CDR3 has 17 amino acids. Germline CDR1 and CDR2: SGHRS and YFSETQ. In nucleotides, the CDR3 is TGCGCCAGCAGCTACCGGGGGGGTGGAGCTACAAACTATGGCTACACCTTC. Its protein product is CASSYRGGGATNYGYTF.

The chain couples TRBV7-9 to TRBJ1-2; 7 bases are a match to TRBD1. V was pared by 4 bases and J by 7 bases, with 6 bases of the junction left unmatched. The CDR3 is made up of 13 amino acids. Germline loops: CDR1 SEHNR, CDR2 FQNEAQ (reference sequence). The CDR3 loop reads CASSSRQGGGYTF. The CDR3 DNA reads as TGTGCCAGCAGCTCTCGACAGGGAGGTGGCTACACCTTC.

The DNA of the CDR3 is TGTGCCAGCAGTTCCCAGCTAGCGGGATCCTACAATGAGCAGTTCTTC. It yields the protein CASSSQLAGSYNEQFF. The rearrangement joins TRBV27 to TRBJ2-1; 9 bases match TRBD2. Unmatched junction bases numbered 5, after V lost 4 bases and J lost 1 base. Per the germline V gene, CDR1 is MNHEY and CDR2 is SMNVEV (reference sequence). The CDR3 covers 16 residues.

This sequence joins TRBV23-1 and TRBJ1-2; no reliable D call. TRBV23-1 carries the ORF label, with uncertain function. Trimming cost V 4 bases and J 3 bases, with 9 bases left between them. The CDR3 covers 13 residues. The chain's CDR3 is CASSLAGHYGYTF. Written as DNA, the CDR3 is TGCGCCAGCAGTCTCGCGGGCCACTATGGCTACACCTTC.

The rearrangement joins TRBV7-9 to TRBJ1-1, with TRBD1 as a possible D gene (5 bases). V lost 5 bases and J 4 bases, leaving 14 bases between the germline ends. Germline V gene sequence: CDR1 SEHNR, CDR2 FQNEAQ (reference sequence). CDR3 length equals 14 residues. Written as DNA, the CDR3 is TGTGCCAGCAGCCCCGGGGGAGGGGTCACTGAAGCTTTCTTT. Residues: CASSPGGGVTEAFF.

This rearrangement joins TRBV10-2 to TRBJ1-1; no definite D call. This CDR3 is 12 amino acids long. Deletions cut 4 bases from V and 1 base from J, with 4 bases between. Germline loops: CDR1 WSHSY, CDR2 SAAADI. Written as DNA, the CDR3 is TGCGCCAGCAGTGTGAGGAACACTGAAGCTTTCTTT. It translates to CASSVRNTEAFF.

The rearrangement links TRBV10-3 to TRBJ1-6, with D perhaps TRBD1 (6 bases). CDR3 length equals 16 residues. Germline V CDR1 and CDR2: ENHRY, SYGVKD. The ends were cut back, 2 bases at V and 5 bases at J, with 13 bases in the middle. The CDR3 loop reads CAISEPRGQDNSPLHF. In DNA form, the CDR3 reads TGTGCCATCAGTGAGCCCAGGGGCCAGGATAATTCACCCCTCCACTTT.

In this sample, this clone turned up once. CDR3 sequence reads: CASRAAEKLFF. The CDR3 bases are TGTGCCAGTAGGGCGGCTGAAAAACTGTTTTTT. The rearrangement uses TRBV19 and TRBJ1-4; no reliable D call. The germline V gene has CDR1 LNHDA and CDR2 SQIVND (reference sequence). V was trimmed by 6 bases and J by 7 bases, leaving 6 bases between them. This CDR3 region has 11 residues.

The chain joins TRBV12-5 to TRBJ2-1; 11 nucleotides agree with TRBD2. From germline, CDR1 is LGHNT and CDR2 FRNRAP. The trim removed 5 bases at V and 9 bases at J, leaving 15 bases unmatched. This CDR3 spans 17 amino acids. Here the CDR3 reads CASGILTSGSYSGEQFF. The DNA of the CDR3 is TGTGCTAGTGGTATCCTTACTAGCGGGAGCTATTCCGGTGAGCAGTTCTTC.

The rearrangement links TRBV7-3 to TRBJ1-2; TRBD1 might be the D (5 bases). Trimming removed 5 bases at V and 4 bases at J, with 17 bases between. The CDR3 has 15 residues. Germline V CDR1 and CDR2: SGHTA, FQGTGA. This CDR3 reads CASSPEGRGGYGYTF. CDR3 coding DNA: TGTGCCAGCAGCCCCGAAGGCCGCGGGGGCTATGGCTACACCTTC.

This chain joins TRBV7-8 and TRBJ1-2; D remains ambiguous. Per germline, CDR1 SGHVS and CDR2 FQNEAQ. This CDR3 region has 12 residues. Trimming removed 5 bases from V and 8 bases from J, with 12 bases in between. CDR3 bases: TGTGCCAGCAGCCCCCGACACGGCGGCTACACCTTC. This translates into CASSPRHGGYTF.

V usage is TRBV29-1 and J usage is TRBJ1-2, with a possible D match to TRBD1 (6 bases). V was shortened by 3 bases and J by 6 bases, with 11 bases between the two germline ends. This CDR3 is 12 amino acids long. In germline, CDR1 is SQVTM, CDR2 ANQGSEA. The CDR3, as DNA: TGCAGCGTTGAGCAGGGGACGGATGGCTACACCTTC. Encoded protein: CSVEQGTDGYTF. The whole variable domain, remainder taken from reference TRBV29-1 and TRBJ1-2, is SAVISQKPSRDICQRGTSLTIQCQVDSQVTMMFWYRQQPGQSLTLIATANQGSEATYESGFVIDKFPISRPNLTFSTLTVSNMSPEDSSIYLCSVEQGTDGYTFGSGTRLTVV.

A few counts support this clone. The chain recombines TRBV7-2 with TRBJ1-5; TRBD1 matches at 9 bases. V gave up 1 base and J gave up 7 bases; unmatched junction bases: 5. The CDR3 runs 15 residues. Germline values: CDR1 SGHTA, CDR2 FQGNSA. In nucleotides, the CDR3 is TGTGCCAGCAGCTTAGATACAGGGGGCAGACAGCCCCAGCATTTT. It encodes CASSLDTGGRQPQHF.

The rearrangement uses TRBV19 and TRBJ2-1; 7 nucleotides line up with TRBD1. V lost 6 bases to trimming and J lost 9 bases; unmatched junction nucleotides: 11. Germline assignment: CDR1 LNHDA and CDR2 SQIVND (reference sequence). The CDR3 is 14 amino acids. DNA for the CDR3: TGTGCCAGTAGGCCACAGGGGTCGGGCGGTGAGCAGTTCTTC. Residues: CASRPQGSGGEQFF.

The chain carries TRBV19 and TRBJ2-3; tentative D call: TRBD2 (5 bases). This CDR3 comprises 14 residues. V lost 2 bases and J 3 bases, leaving 9 bases between the germline ends. Germline V CDR1 and CDR2: LNHDA, SQIVND (reference sequence). CDR3 protein: CASSILEGTDTQYF. CDR3 nucleotide sequence: TGTGCCAGTAGTATATTAGAGGGAACAGATACGCAGTATTTT.

The gene calls are TRBV5-4 and TRBJ2-1; 7 positions agree with TRBD2. Trimming at V came to 0 bases and at J to 0 bases, leaving 3 bases not matched to a gene. CDR3 size: 16 residues. The germline V gene has CDR1 SGHNT and CDR2 YYREEE (reference sequence). The CDR3 sequence: CASSLEGGPSYNEQFF. In DNA form, the CDR3 reads TGTGCCAGCAGCTTGGAGGGAGGGCCCTCCTACAATGAGCAGTTCTTC.

The chain links TRBV14 to TRBJ1-4; TRBD1 is a possible D gene (5 bases). CDR3 length: 14 amino acids. The V end lost 3 bases, the J end lost 8 bases, and 13 bases lay between the germline ends. The germline CDR1 and CDR2 sequences are SGHDN and FVKESK. The CDR3 bases are TGTGCCAGCAGCCAGGGCAGGGTGGGCGAAAAACTGTTTTTT. Amino acid sequence: CASSQGRVGEKLFF.

This clone showed up just once. The chain recombines TRBV27 with TRBJ2-2, with TRBD1 matching over 10 bases. This CDR3 is 16 amino acids long. J gave up 5 bases and V 5 bases, and 8 bases lay outside the gene matches. Per the germline V gene, CDR1 is MNHEY and CDR2 is SMNVEV (reference sequence). The CDR3 DNA sequence: TGTGCCAGCAGTCCCTGGACAGGGGGAGGGACCGGGGAGCTGTTTTTT. Amino acids: CASSPWTGGGTGELFF.

This clone was seen once. V usage is TRBV28 and J usage is TRBJ2-1; D is perhaps TRBD1 (6 bases). CDR1 and CDR2 (germline): MDHEN, SYDVKM. Trimming left V 6 bases short and J 12 bases short, with 21 bases between. CDR3 length: 14 amino acids. CDR3: CASRMARQATRQFF. DNA of the CDR3: TGTGCCAGCAGGATGGCGAGACAGGCCACCAGGCAGTTCTTC.

This chain links TRBV7-9 with TRBJ1-2, with a possible D match to TRBD1 (6 bases). Germline V gives CDR1 SEHNR, CDR2 FQNEAQ (reference sequence). The length of the CDR3 is 14 residues. V gave up 1 base and J gave up 8 bases, with 14 bases separating them. The DNA of the CDR3 is TGTGCCAGCAGCTTAGAAGGCCCACAGGGCGGCTACACCTTC. Translation: CASSLEGPQGGYTF.

The chain links TRBV4-2 to TRBJ2-7; D is ambiguous. Trimming took 1 base from V and 7 from J, leaving 17 bases between them. Germline-derived CDR1 and CDR2 are LGHNA and YNFKEQ. The CDR3 length is 15 residues. CDR3 in DNA: TGTGCCAGCAGCCAAGTTCAGGCAGGTTTGGGTGAGCAGTACTTC. Its protein is CASSQVQAGLGEQYF.

The chain is built from TRBV11-3 and TRBJ2-2; D call uncertain. Trimming shortened V by 6 bases and J by 0 bases, and 17 bases separated the two germline ends. The CDR3 totals 17 residues. Germline loops: CDR1 SGHNT, CDR2 YENEEA. The CDR3 bases are TGTGCCAGCAGTCTCGGATTAGGCGGAACGAACACCGGGGAGCTGTTTTTT. It specifies CASSLGLGGTNTGELFF.

There are a few counts of this clone. The chain uses TRBV5-5 and TRBJ1-2, with 10 bases that match TRBD1. The CDR3 contains 15 residues. CDR1 and CDR2 from the germline V gene are SGHKS and YYEKEE (reference sequence). The V segment lost 3 bases and the J segment 4 bases; nucleotides outside the gene matches: 6. The CDR3 DNA reads as TGTGCCAGCAGCTCCGGGACAGGGGCTCGCTATGGCTACACCTTC. Encoded protein: CASSSGTGARYGYTF.